The source of this T cell receptor (beta chain) is a study of cytomegalovirus exposure and HLA in healthy donors. Study at large: The study placed approximately 78% of its approximately 400 genotyped donors in the Caucasian-associated ancestry cluster. Findings and caveats of the study: Several V segments, TRBV6-2 and TRBV6-3 among them, could not be told apart and were dropped. Earlier findings revealed that most TCR beta V segments proved productive either about 87% or about 30% of the time.

A note on this clone: No antigen is known for it.

With 60 Vbeta and 13 Jbeta primers, the PCR was carried out. This table comes from immunoSEQ multiplex PCR, and its TCRdb copy is limited to in-frame clones, with some not included. This table has about 130,000 clones, 70% to 85% appearing once. Germline V gene lookup returns CDR1 SEHNR and CDR2 FQNEAQ (reference sequence). V was clipped by 1 base and J by 8 bases; unmatched bases: 7. The CDR3 runs to 16 residues. Sequenced sample: PBMCs. This TCR came from a female donor in good health and CMV-seronegative. V gene TRBV7-9 combines with J gene TRBJ2-1, with 11 bases aligning to TRBD2. DNA of the CDR3: TGTGCCAGCAGCTTAGTTAGCGGGAGGGCCGGGGATGAGCAGTTCTTC. Protein sequence: CASSLVSGRAGDEQFF.